These T cell receptor beta chains were read from a single sample in a study of blood T cell repertoires in COVID-19. Assay: immunoSEQ multiplex PCR; the TCRdb copy retains only in-frame clones and omits some. The sample lists roughly 150,000 clones; roughly 80% were seen once. Sample: peripheral blood. All receptors derive from a woman aged 80 or over with acute or convalescent COVID-19. The CDR3 runs from the conserved cysteine through the conserved F or W. Fields, in order: clone size, D gene, J gene, CDR3 length, V gene, CDR3 protein, CDR3 DNA. A D gene is named only where the DNA matches it firmly. Clone sizes are given selectively: once, few, many, or a class where the clone is expanded.

size: NA
D: TRBD2
J: TRBJ2-1
length: 15
V: TRBV7-3
CDR3: CASSPSGATRNEQFF
DNA: TGTGCCAGCAGTCCTAGCGGGGCAACCCGCAATGAGCAGTTCTTC

size: few
D: NA
J: TRBJ1-1
length: 12
V: TRBV2
CDR3: CATLRIPSRAFF
DNA: TGTGCCACTCTAAGAATTCCGTCGCGAGCTTTCTTT

size: NA
D: TRBD1
J: TRBJ2-3
length: 16
V: TRBV2
CDR3: CASSATGQGPTDTQYF
DNA: TGTGCCAGCAGTGCCACCGGACAGGGGCCCACAGATACGCAGTATTTT

size: few
D: TRBD1
J: TRBJ2-5
length: 15
V: TRBV5-4
CDR3: CASSRGQGAGETQYF
DNA: TGTGCCAGCAGCCGAGGACAGGGGGCGGGGGAGACCCAGTACTTC

size: few
D: NA
J: TRBJ1-1
length: 13
V: TRBV9
CDR3: CASSVAVAGEAFF
DNA: TGTGCCAGCAGCGTAGCGGTGGCGGGTGAAGCTTTCTTT

size: NA
D: TRBD1
J: TRBJ1-1
length: 15
V: TRBV5-1
CDR3: CASSWTGIGNTEAFF
DNA: TGCGCCAGCAGCTGGACAGGGATAGGAAACACTGAAGCTTTCTTT

size: NA
D: NA
J: TRBJ1-1
length: 17
V: TRBV28
CDR3: CASAGALFFTRNTEAFF
DNA: TGTGCCAGCGCAGGGGCGTTGTTCTTCACACGGAACACTGAAGCTTTCTTT

size: NA
D: TRBD2
J: TRBJ2-1
length: 15
V: TRBV28
CDR3: CASSLAGEGYNEQFF
DNA: TGTGCCAGCAGTTTAGCTGGGGAGGGTTACAATGAGCAGTTCTTC

size: NA
D: TRBD2
J: TRBJ2-5
length: 14
V: TRBV9
CDR3: CASSAPSGGGTQYF
DNA: TGTGCCAGCAGCGCCCCTAGCGGGGGTGGGACCCAGTACTTC

size: NA
D: TRBD2
J: TRBJ2-7
length: 14
V: TRBV6-5
CDR3: CASKLAGASYEQYF
DNA: TGTGCCAGCAAACTAGCGGGAGCTTCCTACGAGCAGTACTTC

size: NA
D: TRBD2
J: TRBJ2-1
length: 16
V: TRBV11-3
CDR3: CASSFSGAGGFHEQFF
DNA: TGTGCCAGCAGCTTTAGCGGGGCGGGGGGGTTCCATGAGCAGTTCTTC

size: NA
D: TRBD2
J: TRBJ2-5
length: 11
V: TRBV20-1
CDR3: CSAQLAGPEYF
DNA: TGCAGTGCGCAGCTAGCGGGGCCCGAGTACTTC

size: NA
D: TRBD2
J: TRBJ2-1
length: 15
V: TRBV28
CDR3: CASRKASGGANEQFF
DNA: TGTGCCAGCAGGAAAGCTAGCGGGGGGGCGAATGAGCAGTTCTTC

size: NA
D: TRBD1
J: TRBJ1-2
length: 14
V: TRBV5-1
CDR3: CASSLGTGRYGYTF
DNA: TGCGCCAGCAGCTTGGGGACAGGACGCTATGGCTACACCTTC

size: NA
D: NA
J: TRBJ2-4
length: 13
V: TRBV4-2
CDR3: CASRGLAKNIQYF
DNA: TGTGCCAGCCGAGGTCTAGCCAAAAACATTCAGTACTTC

size: NA
D: NA
J: TRBJ2-3
length: 12
V: TRBV29-1
CDR3: CSVDTGTDTQYF
DNA: TGCAGCGTTGACACAGGAACAGATACGCAGTATTTT

size: NA
D: NA
J: TRBJ2-3
length: 15
V: TRBV7-3
CDR3: CASSLMGGTTDTQYF
DNA: TGTGCCAGCAGCTTAATGGGGGGTACCACAGATACGCAGTATTTT

size: NA
D: TRBD1
J: TRBJ1-2
length: 13
V: TRBV29-1
CDR3: CSVRDSTNYGYTF
DNA: TGCAGCGTTAGGGACAGTACTAACTATGGCTACACCTTC

size: NA
D: NA
J: TRBJ1-3
length: 14
V: TRBV4-1
CDR3: CASRQGAFENTIYF
DNA: TGCGCCAGCAGGCAAGGCGCCTTTGAGAACACCATATATTTT

size: few
D: TRBD2
J: TRBJ2-7
length: 16
V: TRBV5-4
CDR3: CASSPSAGTRSYEQYF
DNA: TGTGCCAGCAGTCCCTCAGCGGGGACCCGCTCCTACGAGCAGTACTTC

size: NA
D: NA
J: TRBJ2-3
length: 13
V: TRBV30
CDR3: CAWSPSGGDTQYF
DNA: TGTGCCTGGAGTCCCTCCGGCGGCGATACGCAGTATTTT

size: NA
D: NA
J: TRBJ1-3
length: 16
V: TRBV7-9
CDR3: CAFGSGFRYSGNTIYF
DNA: TGTGCCTTCGGATCAGGGTTTCGTTACTCTGGAAACACCATATATTTT

size: once
D: TRBD1
J: TRBJ2-3
length: 18
V: TRBV28
CDR3: CASSFWPMADRAPDTQYF
DNA: TGTGCCAGCAGTTTTTGGCCAATGGCGGACAGGGCCCCAGATACGCAGTATTTT

size: NA
D: NA
J: TRBJ2-1
length: 15
V: TRBV5-1
CDR3: CASSLDQGSYNEQFF
DNA: TGCGCCAGCAGCTTGGACCAGGGTTCCTACAATGAGCAGTTCTTC

size: NA
D: NA
J: TRBJ2-1
length: 13
V: TRBV6-1
CDR3: CASSEAPGDEQFF
DNA: TGTGCCAGCAGTGAAGCGCCGGGGGATGAGCAGTTCTTC

size: NA
D: TRBD1
J: TRBJ1-2
length: 13
V: TRBV27
CDR3: CASSLDRGDGYTF
DNA: TGTGCCAGCAGTCTCGACAGGGGAGACGGCTACACCTTC

size: few
D: TRBD1
J: TRBJ1-5
length: 15
V: TRBV3-1/TRBV3-2
CDR3: CASSPGTGGYQPQHF
DNA: TGTGCCAGCAGCCCCGGGACAGGGGGATATCAGCCCCAGCATTTT

size: NA
D: NA
J: TRBJ1-4
length: 15
V: TRBV2
CDR3: CASRGRPRTNEKLFF
DNA: TGTGCCAGCAGGGGCAGACCGAGAACTAATGAAAAACTGTTTTTT

size: NA
D: NA
J: TRBJ1-2
length: 12
V: TRBV12-3/TRBV12-4
CDR3: CASRVTAYGYTF
DNA: TGTGCCAGCAGGGTCACTGCTTATGGCTACACCTTC

size: NA
D: NA
J: TRBJ2-1
length: 13
V: TRBV28
CDR3: CASSSGGSNEQFF
DNA: TGTGCCAGCAGTTCTGGGGGGAGTAATGAGCAGTTCTTC

size: NA
D: TRBD1
J: TRBJ1-2
length: 16
V: TRBV9
CDR3: CASSVARGARSYGYTF
DNA: TGTGCCAGCAGCGTAGCCAGGGGGGCGCGGTCCTATGGCTACACCTTC

size: NA
D: NA
J: TRBJ1-1
length: 14
V: TRBV28
CDR3: CASSFTELDTEAFF
DNA: TGTGCCAGCAGTTTCACAGAACTAGACACTGAAGCTTTCTTT

size: NA
D: NA
J: TRBJ1-5
length: 14
V: TRBV2
CDR3: CASSEALGGRPQHF
DNA: TGTGCCAGCAGTGAAGCGCTTGGGGGGAGGCCCCAGCATTTT

size: NA
D: NA
J: TRBJ2-1
length: 16
V: TRBV19
CDR3: CASSIDASTARLEQFF
DNA: TGTGCCAGTAGTATAGATGCTAGCACCGCTAGACTAGAGCAGTTCTTC

size: NA
D: NA
J: TRBJ1-1
length: 12
V: TRBV6-5
CDR3: CASRSTYTEAFF
DNA: TGTGCCAGCAGAAGCACCTACACTGAAGCTTTCTTT

size: NA
D: NA
J: TRBJ2-5
length: 16
V: TRBV7-9
CDR3: CASSLVLGLLGETQYF
DNA: TGTGCCAGCAGCTTAGTCTTAGGACTGCTCGGAGAGACCCAGTACTTC

size: NA
D: NA
J: TRBJ1-2
length: 12
V: TRBV27
CDR3: CASRAGAGGYTF
DNA: TGTGCCAGCAGGGCGGGGGCAGGTGGCTACACCTTC

size: NA
D: TRBD1
J: TRBJ1-2
length: 15
V: TRBV6-5
CDR3: CASSRFTGAPHGYTF
DNA: TGTGCCAGCAGTCGCTTCACAGGGGCCCCCCATGGCTACACCTTC

size: NA
D: TRBD1
J: TRBJ2-5
length: 13
V: TRBV12-3/TRBV12-4
CDR3: CASSLVGRTGLDF
DNA: TGTGCCAGCAGTTTAGTTGGGCGGACAGGCCTGGACTTC

size: NA
D: TRBD1
J: TRBJ1-2
length: 16
V: TRBV4-1
CDR3: CASSQDRDRSVYGYTF
DNA: TGCGCCAGCAGCCAAGACCGGGACAGGTCAGTCTATGGCTACACCTTC

size: NA
D: TRBD1
J: TRBJ1-3
length: 14
V: TRBV28
CDR3: CASTAPTGGNTIYF
DNA: TGTGCCAGCACCGCCCCGACAGGGGGAAACACCATATATTTT

size: NA
D: NA
J: TRBJ2-1
length: 16
V: TRBV10-2
CDR3: CASSESIAGATGEQFF
DNA: TGCGCCAGCAGTGAGTCGATCGCGGGGGCCACGGGTGAGCAGTTCTTC

size: NA
D: TRBD2
J: TRBJ2-1
length: 14
V: TRBV2
CDR3: CASSVLAVGNEQFF
DNA: TGTGCCAGCAGTGTTCTAGCGGTGGGAAATGAGCAGTTCTTC

size: NA
D: NA
J: TRBJ2-1
length: 13
V: TRBV11-3
CDR3: CASSLEAGNGQFF
DNA: TGTGCCAGCAGCTTAGAGGCGGGGAATGGGCAGTTCTTC

size: NA
D: NA
J: TRBJ2-3
length: 12
V: TRBV11-3
CDR3: CASSLGPDTQYF
DNA: TGTGCCAGCAGCTTAGGGCCAGATACGCAGTATTTT

size: NA
D: NA
J: TRBJ2-1
length: 16
V: TRBV7-8
CDR3: CASSLVAGRSYNEQFF
DNA: TGTGCCAGCAGCTTAGTTGCGGGGAGATCCTACAATGAGCAGTTCTTC

size: NA
D: TRBD2
J: TRBJ2-7
length: 16
V: TRBV28
CDR3: CASSRHKRELKNEQYF
DNA: TGTGCCAGCAGTCGACACAAGCGGGAGTTGAAAAACGAGCAGTACTTC

size: NA
D: NA
J: TRBJ1-6
length: 15
V: TRBV7-8
CDR3: CASSYSRQRNSPLHF
DNA: TGTGCCAGCAGCTATAGTCGTCAGCGTAATTCACCCCTCCACTTT

size: few
D: TRBD1
J: TRBJ1-6
length: 18
V: TRBV5-6
CDR3: CASSFLNSRTGVGSPLHF
DNA: TGTGCCAGCAGCTTCCTAAATTCAAGGACAGGGGTAGGTTCACCCCTCCACTTT

size: NA
D: TRBD1
J: TRBJ1-1
length: 18
V: TRBV10-3
CDR3: CAISKTTGTGGIDTEAFF
DNA: TGTGCCATCAGCAAGACAACGGGGACAGGGGGAATAGACACTGAAGCTTTCTTT

size: NA
D: NA
J: TRBJ2-7
length: 14
V: TRBV4-1
CDR3: CASSPQNMFYEQYF
DNA: TGCGCCAGCAGCCCCCAAAACATGTTTTACGAGCAGTACTTC

size: NA
D: TRBD2
J: TRBJ2-1
length: 16
V: TRBV5-1
CDR3: CASSLDTSGGYNEQFF
DNA: TGCGCCAGCAGCTTGGATACTAGCGGGGGTTACAATGAGCAGTTCTTC

size: NA
D: NA
J: TRBJ2-7
length: 14
V: TRBV7-6
CDR3: CASSATGRSYEQYF
DNA: TGTGCCAGCAGCGCAACAGGGAGATCCTACGAGCAGTACTTC

size: NA
D: NA
J: TRBJ1-2
length: 13
V: TRBV5-5
CDR3: CASSLDPDYGYTF
DNA: TGTGCCAGCAGCTTGGATCCCGACTATGGCTACACCTTC

size: NA
D: NA
J: TRBJ1-2
length: 11
V: TRBV14
CDR3: CASSPPGGYTF
DNA: TGTGCCAGCAGCCCCCCAGGTGGCTACACCTTC

size: NA
D: NA
J: TRBJ1-5
length: 13
V: TRBV7-2
CDR3: CASSLVAGQPQHF
DNA: TGTGCCAGCAGCTTAGTCGCAGGTCAGCCCCAGCATTTT

size: NA
D: TRBD1
J: TRBJ2-3
length: 14
V: TRBV29-1
CDR3: CSVVRGQGVGTQYF
DNA: TGCAGCGTTGTTAGGGGGCAGGGGGTCGGTACGCAGTATTTT

size: NA
D: NA
J: TRBJ1-6
length: 13
V: TRBV7-2
CDR3: CASSVDTGSPLHF
DNA: TGTGCCAGCAGCGTGGACACAGGGTCACCCCTCCACTTT

size: NA
D: TRBD2
J: TRBJ2-1
length: 13
V: TRBV3-1/TRBV3-2
CDR3: CASSPRLAGGQFF
DNA: TGTGCCAGCAGCCCCAGACTAGCGGGGGGACAGTTCTTC

size: once
D: NA
J: TRBJ1-1
length: 16
V: TRBV21-1
CDR3: CASSMRTGRFNTEAFF
DNA: TGTGCCAGCAGCATGAGGACAGGGAGGTTTAACACTGAAGCTTTCTTT